The present T cell receptor beta chain was sequenced within a study of response to subunit inactivated influenza vaccine. Study observations and caveats: The authors suggested that every seasonal influenza vaccination recruits few new T cells.

This CDR3 contains 12 residues. Trimming shortened V by 6 bases and J by 7 bases, and 12 bases separated the two germline ends. Germline V gives CDR1 KGHSH, CDR2 LQKENI. TCRdb itself ran the RT-PCR reads through MiXCR, one entry per CDR3 protein. The sample has about 800,000 distinct CDR3 sequences; approximately 22% are singletons. A remark on this clonotype: The antigen is not known.

The TCR was taken from a middle-aged man who received an inactivated influenza vaccine. V gene TRBV18 combines with J gene TRBJ1-2; D possibly corresponds to TRBD1 (5 bases). The specimen comprised PBMCs from blood, sampled approximately 5 days after vaccination. The CDR3 is CASSPGDFGYTF. The CDR3 DNA is TGTGCCAGCTCCCCGGGGGATTTTGGCTACACCTTC.